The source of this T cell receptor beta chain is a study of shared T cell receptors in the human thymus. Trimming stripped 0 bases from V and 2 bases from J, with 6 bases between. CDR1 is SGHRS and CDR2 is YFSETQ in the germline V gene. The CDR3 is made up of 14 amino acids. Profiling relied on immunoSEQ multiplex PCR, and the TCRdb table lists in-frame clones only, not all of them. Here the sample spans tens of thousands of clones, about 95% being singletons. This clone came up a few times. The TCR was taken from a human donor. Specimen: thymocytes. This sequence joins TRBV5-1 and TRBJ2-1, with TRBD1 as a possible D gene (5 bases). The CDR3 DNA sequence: TGCGCCAGCAGCTTGGAACAGGCCTACAATGAGCAGTTCTTC. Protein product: CASSLEQAYNEQFF.